The T cell receptor beta chain under discussion was sequenced for a study of blood T cell repertoires in COVID-19 (dated by TCRdb to about 2020). Regarding the complete study: Collaborator samples came from the United States, Italy and Spain and covered acute and convalescent phases of COVID-19. The material from the prospective study consisted of cDNA or gDNA derived from T cells, B-cell-depleted T cells, or PBMCs. Deeply sampled blood TCRbeta repertoires from subjects exposed to, actively infected with, or recovered from COVID-19 were included in the dataset. A freely available public database, intended as a resource for researchers studying the immune response to SARS-CoV-2, is where the repertoires were released. Samples came from the ongoing ImmuneRACE study (first 160 participants) plus 1,254 subjects from 6 global collaborators. A de-identified subject ID, COVID-19 status, age in years and sex were almost always included in the sample metadata. Where available, HLA class I and class II types were obtained from metadata supplied by the sample provider rather than from assay-based typing. Results the study describes overall, beyond this receptor: The quantity of clinical and demographic metadata differed by source and by participant and was supplied without curation.

Compared with germline, V lacks 6 bases and J lacks 6 bases; bases without a gene match: 7. The germline V gene gives CDR1 as KGHSH and CDR2 as LQKENI. Inclusive of the bounding cysteine and phenylalanine, the CDR3 is 14 residues long. Only the CDR3 portion is preserved as DNA: 42 bases, with reading frame beginning at the first base. TCRbeta CDR3 regions were amplified from genomic DNA using the immunoSEQ Assay, a bias-controlled multiplex PCR. The authors' analysis ran thus. Nucleated cell counts per sample were estimated from amplification of reference gene primers within the assay. To quantify the absolute abundance of each unique TCRbeta CDR3 rearrangement, sequence reads were collapsed and filtered. For each sample, productive Simpson clonality was calculated as the square root of Simpson's diversity index across productive rearrangements. TCRdb holds this immuneACCESS table with in-frame rearrangements only. Some clones are missing; in checked studies, unresolved V genes explain under half, and the rest has no known cause. From that table come the V and J calls and clone size; the DNA was used to work out D and trimming. The table for this sample lists about 150,000 clones; 84% of them were counted only once. Roughly 2.7% of the sample is held by the ten biggest clonotypes.

One collaborating source in Seattle enrolled patients during active infection and followed them longitudinally through the course of disease. Whole blood was collected in K2EDTA tubes by collaborating institutions according to the institutions' own protocols. For TCRbeta analysis, collaborators shipped samples as frozen whole blood, isolated PBMCs, or DNA extracted from either of those sample types. Points on this clone: Its target antigen remains unknown. Base qualities are not at hand, and no much larger clone is one base apart.

The sample comprised peripheral blood. The origin of this receptor is a woman of 80 years or more with COVID-19, enrolled during active disease. The chain is assembled from TRBV18 and TRBJ2-4, and 8 junction bases match TRBD1. The CDR3 loop reads CASSSDRDSNIQYF. In nucleotides, the sequence is TGTGCCAGCTCTTCGGACAGGGATTCAAACATTCAGTACTTC.